This T cell receptor (beta chain) was sequenced in a study of blood T cells in healthy people across ages. The overall study: Through template switching, about one barcoded beta molecule was captured per two T cells, as measured in model experiments.

The use of a sample-barcoded 5' primer and a J-beta primer mix characterized a second PCR of roughly 6 to 11 cycles. A template-switch adaptor containing 12 random nucleotides labeled each cDNA molecule. Each CDR3 protein is one row after TCRdb ran MiXCR on the 5' RACE reads. The sample lists about 1.7 million distinct CDR3 sequences, roughly 28% occurring once. The V gene's germline CDR1 is SGHRS and CDR2 YFSETQ. The CDR3 sequence is 17 residues long. Trimming at V came to 4 bases and at J to 1 base, leaving 8 bases not matched to a gene. Regarding the study as a whole: While age rose, TCR beta diversity per million T cells dropped in a roughly linear way. Bulk PBMC profiling left naive and antigen-experienced comparisons inconclusive.

This clonotype showed up just a few times. Its matching antigen is unknown. This TCR was sampled from a woman aged 30 to 39 in good health. Input material: blood. The V and J genes are TRBV5-1 and TRBJ1-4; 9 bases are shared with TRBD1. The CDR3, as DNA: TGCGCCAGCAGCCCGGCGGGACAGGGAGGAACTAATGAAAAACTGTTTTTT. It yields the protein CASSPAGQGGTNEKLFF.